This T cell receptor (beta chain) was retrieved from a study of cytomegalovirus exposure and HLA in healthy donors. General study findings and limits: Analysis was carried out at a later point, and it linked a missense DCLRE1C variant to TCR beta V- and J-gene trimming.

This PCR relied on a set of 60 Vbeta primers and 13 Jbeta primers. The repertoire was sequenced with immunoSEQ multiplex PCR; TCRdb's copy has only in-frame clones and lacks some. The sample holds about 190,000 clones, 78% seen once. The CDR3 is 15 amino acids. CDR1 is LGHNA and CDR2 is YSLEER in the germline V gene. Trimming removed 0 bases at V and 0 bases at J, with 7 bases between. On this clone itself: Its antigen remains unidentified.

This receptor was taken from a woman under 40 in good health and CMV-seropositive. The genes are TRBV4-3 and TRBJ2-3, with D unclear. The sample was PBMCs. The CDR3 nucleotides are TGCGCCAGCAGCCAAGAGCCGGTCAGCACAGATACGCAGTATTTT. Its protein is CASSQEPVSTDTQYF.